Sequencing of this TCR beta chain was carried out in a study of blood T cell repertoires in COVID-19 (dated by TCRdb to about 2020). For context, the study as a whole: Samples covering the acute and convalescent phases of COVID-19 were provided by collaborators in the United States, Italy and Spain. The prospective study material was composed of cDNA or gDNA derived from T cells, B-cell-depleted T cells, or PBMCs. The dataset comprised deeply sampled blood TCRbeta repertoires from subjects exposed to, actively infected with, or recovered from COVID-19. The repertoires were released in a freely available public database intended as a resource for research on the immune response to SARS-CoV-2. Samples were obtained from the ongoing ImmuneRACE study (first 160 participants) and from some 1,300 subjects provided by 6 global collaborators. Sample metadata almost always included a de-identified subject ID, COVID-19 status, age in years and sex. Where available, HLA class I and class II types were taken from metadata supplied by the sample provider and were not determined by assay-based typing.

TCRbeta CDR3 regions were amplified from genomic DNA by means of the immunoSEQ Assay, a bias-controlled multiplex PCR. The authors processed their data as follows. The number of nucleated cells in each sample was estimated from the amplification of reference gene primers within the assay. Sequence reads were collapsed and filtered to measure the absolute abundance of every unique TCRbeta CDR3 rearrangement. For each sample, productive Simpson clonality was calculated as the square root of Simpson's diversity index across productive rearrangements. Not all clones reach the TCRdb copy of this immuneACCESS table, which keeps in-frame sequences only. Checked studies attribute under half of the gap to unresolved V genes and leave the rest unexplained. D and trimming were read from the DNA, whereas the V and J calls and clone size are those reported in that table. For this sample there are about 64,000 clones; about 75% appear just once. Approximately 51% of the sample lies in the top ten.

A remark on this clone: The antigen it recognizes is unknown. No base-level quality is on record; no much larger clone is a single base apart.

Enrolling through a virtual design, the prospective study's participants ranged in age from roughly 18 to 89 years and lived across 24 United States geographic areas. To assign participants to cohorts, the prospective study relied on clinical history that participants themselves reported in a screening survey and a study questionnaire. A participant counted as exposed if, within 2 weeks of entering the study, that participant had been in contact with someone who had a PCR-confirmed or clinician-diagnosed COVID-19 case. Mobile phlebotomists in the prospective study collected whole blood, serum and a nasopharyngeal or oropharyngeal swab from every participant. Prospective study participants could optionally give additional blood draws and questionnaires over an approximately two-month period. Blood samples from the prospective study were shipped frozen or at room temperature prior to DNA extraction.

From cysteine to phenylalanine, the CDR3 is 16 amino acids long. Only the CDR3 DNA stays, 48 bases, in frame from base 1. The junction shows trimming of 4 bases on V and 2 bases on J, and the gene matches do not reach 11 bases of it. CDR1 SGHRS and CDR2 YFSETQ were looked up in the germline V gene. Findings and caveats that apply to the study as a whole: Clinical and demographic metadata were provided uncurated, with the amount varying by source and participant.

The source of this sequence is a woman aged 60-70 years who had been exposed to COVID-19. The V and J segments used are TRBV5-1 and TRBJ1-2, and TRBD1 matches 7 of the central bases. Material for sequencing was PBMCs or T cells enriched from blood (not recorded which). The DNA sequence reads TGCGCCAGCAGCACGACTACCCCGGGACAGAACTATGGCTACACCTTC. It codes for CASSTTTPGQNYGYTF.